A single sample is the source of the 4 T cell receptor beta chains below, sequenced in a study of blood T cell repertoires in COVID-19. The protocol was immunoSEQ multiplex PCR, while the TCRdb copy is restricted to in-frame clones and leaves out a portion. The repertoire has 150,000 or so clones, approximately 80% of them found once; the top ten carry 3% to 3.5%. Sequencing input: peripheral blood. The receptors stem from a woman aged 80 or over with acute or convalescent COVID-19.

This clone came up a few times. This sequence joins TRBV2 and TRBJ1-2; maybe TRBD1 (5 bases). CDR1 is SNHLY, CDR2 FYNNEI, per germline. CDR3 length: 13 amino acids. With 1 base removed from V and 2 bases from J, the gap between germline ends came to 5 bases. The CDR3, as DNA: TGTGCCAGCAGTGAAGGACAGAACTATGGCTACACCTTC. Translated, it gives CASSEGQNYGYTF. The whole variable domain, filled in from reference TRBV2 and TRBJ1-2, reads EPEVTQTPSHQVTQMGQEVILRCVPISNHLYFYWYRQILGQKVEFLVSFYNNEISEKSEIFDDQFSVERPDGSNFTLKIRSTKLEDSAMYFCASSEGQNYGYTFGSGTRLTVV.

The chain recombines TRBV7-2 with TRBJ2-1; unclear D gene. Germline V gene lookup returns CDR1 SGHTA and CDR2 FQGNSA. Trimming left V 6 bases short and J 0 bases short, with 12 bases between. CDR3 length: 15 residues. CDR3 loop: CASSPVISSYNEQFF. CDR3 nucleotides: TGTGCCAGCAGTCCGGTTATAAGCTCCTACAATGAGCAGTTCTTC.

The rearrangement joins TRBV5-1 to TRBJ1-6; D is ambiguous. The germline V gene has CDR1 SGHRS and CDR2 YFSETQ. The V and J ends lost 4 bases and 5 bases respectively, with 16 bases between them. This CDR3 has 16 amino acids. CDR3 sequence reads: CASSHRGGLNNSPLHF. The CDR3, as DNA: TGCGCCAGCAGCCACCGGGGAGGGCTCAATAATTCACCCCTCCACTTT.

This chain connects TRBV6-5 to TRBJ1-1; TRBD1 matches at 8 bases. The CDR3 consists of 14 residues. CDR1 is MNHEY and CDR2 is SVGAGI in the germline V gene. V lost 7 bases to trimming and J lost 1 base; unmatched junction nucleotides: 5. The CDR3 DNA sequence: TGTGCCAGCACCTCAGGGGGCTGGAACACTGAAGCTTTCTTT. It is translated as CASTSGGWNTEAFF.